A selection of T cell receptor beta chains follows, all from one sample in a study of T cells in pancreatic ductal adenocarcinoma. The table came from immunoSEQ multiplex PCR; TCRdb's copy has only in-frame clones and leaves some out. In the table there are around 100,000 clones, roughly 95% of which are singletons. Sequenced input: PBMCs. The origin of the receptors is a human donor with pancreatic ductal adenocarcinoma. The CDR3 runs from the conserved cysteine through the conserved F or W. Each record gives: J gene, D gene, CDR3 length, V gene, clone size, CDR3 DNA, CDR3 protein. D genes are given only for firm matches. Clone size, where shown, is once, few, many, or a class for clones that have expanded.

>TRBJ2-3|-|14|TRBV7-3|-
TGTGCCAGCAGCTTAAGAGACTCCAAAGATACGCAGTATTTT
CASSLRDSKDTQYF
>TRBJ1-1|-|12|TRBV7-9|-
TGTGCCAGCAGCTTACAGGGCCCTGAAGCTTTCTTT
CASSLQGPEAFF
>TRBJ2-2|-|13|TRBV28|-
TGTGCCAGTATACAGGGCGGCACCGGGGAGCTGTTTTTT
CASIQGGTGELFF
>TRBJ2-2|TRBD2|15|TRBV7-6|-
TGTGCCAGCAGCTTATTACTAGCGGGAGAGGGGGAGCTGTTTTTT
CASSLLLAGEGELFF
>TRBJ2-1|TRBD1|18|TRBV28|-
TGTGCCAGCAGTTCAACCCCTCCGACAGGGGGTAAAAAGAATGAGCAGTTCTTC
CASSSTPPTGGKKNEQFF
>TRBJ2-5|TRBD2|18|TRBV25-1|-
TGTGCCAGCCATCGCGGACTAGCGGGAGGTTCCCACCAAGAGACCCAGTACTTC
CASHRGLAGGSHQETQYF
>TRBJ1-3|-|14|TRBV21-1|once
TGTGCCAGCAGCAACGGACTCCCTGGAAACACCATATATTTT
CASSNGLPGNTIYF
>TRBJ2-5|-|14|TRBV9|once
TGTGCCAGCAGCGTAGGGGCACCCCAAGAGACCCAGTACTTC
CASSVGAPQETQYF
>TRBJ2-2|-|15|TRBV29-1|-
TGCAGCGTTGGGGTTGGGGACACGAACACCGGGGAGCTGTTTTTT
CSVGVGDTNTGELFF
>TRBJ2-1|TRBD2|15|TRBV11-3|-
TGTGCCAGCAGCTTAGGACTAGCGGGAATCAATGAGCAGTTCTTC
CASSLGLAGINEQFF
>TRBJ2-2|-|15|TRBV9|-
TGTGCCAGCACGGCGGGGCCCTCGGGCACCGGGGAGCTGTTTTTT
CASTAGPSGTGELFF
>TRBJ2-7|TRBD1|15|TRBV6-5|-
TGTGCCAGCAGTTCTGCGGGACAGGCGGACTACGAGCAGTACTTC
CASSSAGQADYEQYF
>TRBJ1-5|-|13|TRBV6-1|-
TGTGCCAGCAAAGGAGGGCAGGCTCAGCCCCAGCATTTT
CASKGGQAQPQHF
>TRBJ2-1|-|15|TRBV7-9|-
TGTGCCAGCAGCCCTCCGGTCCGCGCTTCCAATGAGCAGTTCTTC
CASSPPVRASNEQFF
>TRBJ2-2|-|15|TRBV15|once
TGTGCCACCAGCTCCGAACAGGGGAACACCGGGGAGCTGTTTTTT
CATSSEQGNTGELFF
>TRBJ1-1|TRBD1|14|TRBV19|-
TGTGCCAGTAGCCTACAGGGGGGGGACACTGAAGCTTTCTTT
CASSLQGGDTEAFF
>TRBJ2-4|-|16|TRBV15|-
TGTGCCACCAGCAGAGAATTACTAGGGGCCAAAAACATTCAGTACTTC
CATSRELLGAKNIQYF
>TRBJ2-1|TRBD2|16|TRBV11-1|-
TGTGCCAGCAGCTTAGCGGGACTACCGAAATACAATGAGCAGTTCTTC
CASSLAGLPKYNEQFF